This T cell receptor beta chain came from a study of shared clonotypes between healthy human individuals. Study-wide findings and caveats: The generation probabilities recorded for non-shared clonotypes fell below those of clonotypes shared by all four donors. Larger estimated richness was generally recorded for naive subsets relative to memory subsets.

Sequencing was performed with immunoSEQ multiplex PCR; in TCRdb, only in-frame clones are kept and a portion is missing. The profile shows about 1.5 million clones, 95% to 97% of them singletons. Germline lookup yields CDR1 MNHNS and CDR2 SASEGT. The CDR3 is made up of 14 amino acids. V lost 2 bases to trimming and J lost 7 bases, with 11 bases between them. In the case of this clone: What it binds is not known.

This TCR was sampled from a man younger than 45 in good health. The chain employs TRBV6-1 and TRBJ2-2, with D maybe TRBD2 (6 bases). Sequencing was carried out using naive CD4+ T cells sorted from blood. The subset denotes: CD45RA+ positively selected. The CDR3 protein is CASSETLAGGELFF. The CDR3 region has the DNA TGTGCCAGCAGTGAAACACTAGCTGGCGGGGAGCTGTTTTTT.